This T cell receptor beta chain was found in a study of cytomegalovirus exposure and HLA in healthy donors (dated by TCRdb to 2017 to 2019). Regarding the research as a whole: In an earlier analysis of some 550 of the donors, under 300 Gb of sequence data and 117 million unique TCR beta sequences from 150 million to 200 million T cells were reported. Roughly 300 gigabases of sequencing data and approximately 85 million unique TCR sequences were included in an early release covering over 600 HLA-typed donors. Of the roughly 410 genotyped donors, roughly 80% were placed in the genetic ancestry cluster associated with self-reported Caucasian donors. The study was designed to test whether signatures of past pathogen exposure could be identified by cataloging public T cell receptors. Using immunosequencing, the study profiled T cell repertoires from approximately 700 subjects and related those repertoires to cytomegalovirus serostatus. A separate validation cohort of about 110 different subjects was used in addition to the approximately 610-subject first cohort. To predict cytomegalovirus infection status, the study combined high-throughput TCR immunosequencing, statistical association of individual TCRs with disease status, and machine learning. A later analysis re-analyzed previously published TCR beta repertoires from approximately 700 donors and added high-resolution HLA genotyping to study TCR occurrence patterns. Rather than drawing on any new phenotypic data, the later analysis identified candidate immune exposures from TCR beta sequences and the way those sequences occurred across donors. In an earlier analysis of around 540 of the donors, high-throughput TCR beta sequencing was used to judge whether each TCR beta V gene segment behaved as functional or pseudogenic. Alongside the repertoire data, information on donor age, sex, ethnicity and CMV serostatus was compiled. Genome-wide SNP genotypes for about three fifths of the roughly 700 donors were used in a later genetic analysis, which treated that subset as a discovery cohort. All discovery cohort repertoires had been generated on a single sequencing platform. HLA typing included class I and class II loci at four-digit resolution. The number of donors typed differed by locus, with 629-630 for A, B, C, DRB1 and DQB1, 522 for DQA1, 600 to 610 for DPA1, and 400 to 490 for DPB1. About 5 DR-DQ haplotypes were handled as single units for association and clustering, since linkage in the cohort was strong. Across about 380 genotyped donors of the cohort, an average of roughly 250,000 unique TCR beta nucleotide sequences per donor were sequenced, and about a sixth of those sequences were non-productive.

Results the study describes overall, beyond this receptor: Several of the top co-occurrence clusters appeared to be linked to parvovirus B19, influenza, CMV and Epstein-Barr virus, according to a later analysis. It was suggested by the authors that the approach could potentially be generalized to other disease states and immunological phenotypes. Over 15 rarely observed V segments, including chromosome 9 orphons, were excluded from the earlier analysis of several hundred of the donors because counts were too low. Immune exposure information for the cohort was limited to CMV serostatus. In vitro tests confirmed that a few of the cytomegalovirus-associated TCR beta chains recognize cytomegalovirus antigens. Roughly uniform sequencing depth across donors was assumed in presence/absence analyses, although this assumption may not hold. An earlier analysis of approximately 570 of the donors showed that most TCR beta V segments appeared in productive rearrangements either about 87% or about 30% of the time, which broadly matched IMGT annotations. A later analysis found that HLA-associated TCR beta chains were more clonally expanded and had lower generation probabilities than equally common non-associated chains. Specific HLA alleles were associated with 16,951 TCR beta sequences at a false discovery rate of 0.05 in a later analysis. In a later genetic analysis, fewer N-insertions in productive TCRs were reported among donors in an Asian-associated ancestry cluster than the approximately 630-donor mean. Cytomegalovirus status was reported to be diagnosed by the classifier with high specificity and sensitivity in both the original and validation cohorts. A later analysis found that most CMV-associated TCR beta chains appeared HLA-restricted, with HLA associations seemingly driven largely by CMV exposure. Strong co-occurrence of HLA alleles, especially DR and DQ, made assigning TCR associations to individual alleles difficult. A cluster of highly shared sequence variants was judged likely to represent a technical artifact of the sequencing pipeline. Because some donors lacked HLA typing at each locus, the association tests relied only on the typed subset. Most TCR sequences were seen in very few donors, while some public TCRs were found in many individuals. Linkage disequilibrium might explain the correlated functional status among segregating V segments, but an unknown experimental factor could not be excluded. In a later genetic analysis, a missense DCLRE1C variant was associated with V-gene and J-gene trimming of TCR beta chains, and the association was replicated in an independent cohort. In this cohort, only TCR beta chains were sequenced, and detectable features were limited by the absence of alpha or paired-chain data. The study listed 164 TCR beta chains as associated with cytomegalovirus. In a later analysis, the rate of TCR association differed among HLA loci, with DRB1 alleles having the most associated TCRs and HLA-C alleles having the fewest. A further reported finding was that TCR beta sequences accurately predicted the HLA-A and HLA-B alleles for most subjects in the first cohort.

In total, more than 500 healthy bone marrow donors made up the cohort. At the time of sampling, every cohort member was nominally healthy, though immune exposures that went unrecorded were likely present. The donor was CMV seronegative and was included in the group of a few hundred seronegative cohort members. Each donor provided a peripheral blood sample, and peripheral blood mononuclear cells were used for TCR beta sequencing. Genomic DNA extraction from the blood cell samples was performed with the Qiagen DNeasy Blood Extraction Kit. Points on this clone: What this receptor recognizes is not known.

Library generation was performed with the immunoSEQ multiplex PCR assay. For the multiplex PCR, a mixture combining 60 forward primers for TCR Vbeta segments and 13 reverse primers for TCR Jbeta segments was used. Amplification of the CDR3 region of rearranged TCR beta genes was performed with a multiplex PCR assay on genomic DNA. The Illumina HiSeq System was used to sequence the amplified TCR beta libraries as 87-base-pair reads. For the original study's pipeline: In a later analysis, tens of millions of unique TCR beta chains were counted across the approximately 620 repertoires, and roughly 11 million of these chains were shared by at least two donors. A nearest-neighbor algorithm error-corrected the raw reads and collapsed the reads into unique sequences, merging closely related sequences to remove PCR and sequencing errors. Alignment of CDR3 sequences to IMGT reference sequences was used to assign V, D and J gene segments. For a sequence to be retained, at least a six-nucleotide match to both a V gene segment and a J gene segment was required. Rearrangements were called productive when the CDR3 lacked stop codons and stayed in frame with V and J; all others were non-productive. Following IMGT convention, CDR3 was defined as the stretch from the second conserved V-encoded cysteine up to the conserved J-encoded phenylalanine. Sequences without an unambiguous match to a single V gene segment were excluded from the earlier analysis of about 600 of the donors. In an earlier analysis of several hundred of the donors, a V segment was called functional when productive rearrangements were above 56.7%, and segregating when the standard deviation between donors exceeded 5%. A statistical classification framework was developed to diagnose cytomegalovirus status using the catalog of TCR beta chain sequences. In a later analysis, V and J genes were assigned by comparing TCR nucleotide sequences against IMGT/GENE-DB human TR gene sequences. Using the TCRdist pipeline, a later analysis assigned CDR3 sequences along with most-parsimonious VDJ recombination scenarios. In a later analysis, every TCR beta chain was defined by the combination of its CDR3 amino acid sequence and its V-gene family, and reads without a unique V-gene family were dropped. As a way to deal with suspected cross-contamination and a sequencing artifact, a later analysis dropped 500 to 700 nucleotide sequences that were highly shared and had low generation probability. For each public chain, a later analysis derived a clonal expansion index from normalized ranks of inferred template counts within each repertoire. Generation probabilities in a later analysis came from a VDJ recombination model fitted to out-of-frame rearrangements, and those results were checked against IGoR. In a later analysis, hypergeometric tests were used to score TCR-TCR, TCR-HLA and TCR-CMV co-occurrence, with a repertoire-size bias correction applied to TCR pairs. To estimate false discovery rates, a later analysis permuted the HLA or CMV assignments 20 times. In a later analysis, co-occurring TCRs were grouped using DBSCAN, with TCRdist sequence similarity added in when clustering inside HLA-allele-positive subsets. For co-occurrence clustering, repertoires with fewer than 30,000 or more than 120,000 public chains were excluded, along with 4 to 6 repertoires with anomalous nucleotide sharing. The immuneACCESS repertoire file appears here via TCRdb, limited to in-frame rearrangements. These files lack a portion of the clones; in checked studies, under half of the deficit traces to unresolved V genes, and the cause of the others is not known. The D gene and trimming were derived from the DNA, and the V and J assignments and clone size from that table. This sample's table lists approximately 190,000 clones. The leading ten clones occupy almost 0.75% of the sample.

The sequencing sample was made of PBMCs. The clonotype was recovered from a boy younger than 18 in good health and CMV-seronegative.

The nucleotides read TGTGCCAGCAGTGAACCTAGCGGGGGTATGCCCTACAATGAGCAGTTCTTC. Its translation is CASSEPSGGMPYNEQFF. The sequence links TRBV2 to TRBJ2-1, and 10 junction bases match TRBD2. The germline V gene provides CDR1 SNHLY and CDR2 FYNNEI. Trimming leaves V shorter by 2 bases and J shorter by 2 bases, with the junction holding 6 bases beyond the gene matches. The CDR3 spans 17 residues, from the cysteine through the phenylalanine. Solely the CDR3 DNA is kept, with 51 bases framed from the first base. When the CDR3 is completed using the reference TRBV2 and TRBJ2-1 genes on either side, the full variable domain is EPEVTQTPSHQVTQMGQEVILRCVPISNHLYFYWYRQILGQKVEFLVSFYNNEISEKSEIFDDQFSVERPDGSNFTLKIRSTKLEDSAMYFCASSEPSGGMPYNEQFFGPGTRLTVL.